One sample yielded the 11 T cell receptor beta chains listed below, sequenced in a study of identical twins. Each CDR3 protein gets one entry after TCRdb re-called the 5' RACE reads with MiXCR. The sample lists hundreds of thousands of distinct CDR3 sequences; around a sixth were seen once. These data were also filed under a second study, of T cells expressing NK-cell markers.

Sequencing was carried out using PBMCs. The receptor source for this set is a young woman in good health.

This clonotype was seen a few times. The chain joins TRBV12-3 or TRBV12-4 to TRBJ2-1, with TRBD2 as a possible D gene (5 bases). The CDR3 spans 13 residues. V was shortened by 6 bases and J by 10 bases, with 16 bases between the two germline ends. The CDR3 nucleotides are TGTGCCAGCAGGATTAACCTACTAGACGAGCAGTTCTTC. This codes for CASRINLLDEQFF.

In this sample, this clonotype turned up a few times. This chain joins TRBV28 and TRBJ1-1, with D possibly matching TRBD1 (5 bases). The CDR3 spans 17 residues. The V gene lost 6 bases and the J gene lost 2 bases, with 22 bases spanning the gap. In germline, CDR1 is MDHEN, CDR2 SYDVKM. The CDR3 loop reads CASSSSRGGGYNTEAFF. CDR3 bases: TGTGCCAGCAGCTCGTCCCGGGGGGGTGGTTATAACACTGAAGCTTTCTTT.

This chain links TRBV6-1 with TRBJ1-2, with 9 bases aligning to TRBD1. The CDR3 runs 13 residues. In germline, CDR1 is MNHNS, CDR2 SASEGT. Trimming cost V 6 bases and J 3 bases; bases outside gene matches: 2. The CDR3 nucleotides read TGTGCCAGCAGACGGACAGGGGACTATGGCTACACCTTC. The encoded protein is CASRRTGDYGYTF.

In this sample, this clonotype turned up a few times. Compared with germline, one end of the junction differs, possibly owing to a read error. The chain recombines TRBV6-2 or TRBV6-3 with TRBJ2-1, with D uncertain. The CDR3 runs 12 residues. Germline V CDR1 and CDR2: MNHEY, SVGEGT. CDR3 amino acids: CASSYSSRVMYF. CDR3 nucleotide sequence: TGTGCCAGCAGTTACTCGAGTCGCGTGATGTACTTC.

This clonotype was observed a few times. The chain joins TRBV7-2 to TRBJ2-7; tentatively, D is TRBD1 or TRBD2 (5 bases each). V dropped 4 bases and J dropped 2 bases, with 12 bases sitting between them. In germline, CDR1 is SGHTA, CDR2 FQGNSA. There are 14 residues in the CDR3. CDR3 amino acids: CASSSWDATYEQYF. The CDR3 nucleotides are TGTGCCAGCAGCTCTTGGGACGCCACCTACGAGCAGTACTTC.

This clonotype was counted at least ten times. The J gene is TRBJ1-5, the V gene TRBV20-1; no definite D call. The germline V and J ends were trimmed by 4 bases and 0 bases, with 4 bases remaining between them. Germline V lookup: CDR1 DFQATT, CDR2 SNEGSKA (reference sequence). The CDR3 contains 12 residues. CDR3: CSAKVSNQPQHF. CDR3 DNA: TGCAGTGCTAAGGTTAGCAATCAGCCCCAGCATTTT.

This clonotype has a handful of counts. The chain recombines TRBV6-2 or TRBV6-3 with TRBJ2-5; no reliable D call. V was cut by 4 bases and J by 5 bases, with 11 bases left in between. Germline V gene lookup returns CDR1 MNHEY and CDR2 SVGEGT. The CDR3 runs 13 residues. This chain's CDR3 is CASSLISWETQYF. CDR3 bases: TGTGCCAGCAGTTTGATTTCGTGGGAGACCCAGTACTTC.

V gene TRBV6-5 combines with J gene TRBJ2-7; D is unresolved. V shed 2 bases and J shed 10 bases, with 9 bases lying between them. Germline lookup yields CDR1 MNHEY and CDR2 SVGAGI. This CDR3 has 11 residues. CDR3 coding DNA: TGTGCCAGCAGTTACATGGGCAGACAGTACTTC. Translated: CASSYMGRQYF.

This clonotype turned up a few times. The rearrangement joins TRBV20-1 to TRBJ2-7; 9 bases are a match to TRBD1. The trim removed 3 bases at V and 6 bases at J, leaving 12 bases unmatched. The CDR3 is 15 residues long. Germline V gene sequence: CDR1 DFQATT, CDR2 SNEGSKA (reference sequence). Here the CDR3 DNA reads TGCAGTGCTAGCAGGTCGGGACAGGGTGGCTCCGAGCAGTACTTC. Its translation is CSASRSGQGGSEQYF.

The chain employs TRBV12-3 or TRBV12-4 and TRBJ2-1; TRBD2 aligns across 7 bases. V gave up 5 bases and J gave up 0 bases; unmatched junction bases: 4. The CDR3 has 15 residues. The CDR3 loop reads CASSIGGSSYNEQFF. Written as DNA, the CDR3 is TGTGCCAGCAGTATCGGGGGGAGCTCCTACAATGAGCAGTTCTTC.

This clonotype showed up just a few times. The genes are TRBV10-2 and TRBJ2-1; 7 positions match TRBD2. The CDR3 loop spans 16 amino acids. J gave up 6 bases and V 7 bases, and 15 bases lay outside the gene matches. CDR1 WSHSY and CDR2 SAAADI come from the germline V gene. The CDR3 spells CASNKNRGVGGNEQFF. CDR3 DNA: TGCGCCAGCAATAAGAACCGGGGGGTGGGTGGCAATGAGCAGTTCTTC.